What follows are 27 T cell receptor beta chains derived from one specimen sequenced in a study of CD8+CD57+ T cells in acquired aplastic anemia. Patients chosen for sequencing had CD8+CD57+ cells that had expanded, as shown by flow cytometry. TCR beta VDJ and CDR3 profiling used genomic DNA as template. One entry per CDR3 protein results from TCRdb running MiXCR on the reads. This table has 400,000 to 600,000 distinct CDR3 sequences, around 30% appearing once. Source material: sorted CD4+, CD8+, or CD8+CD57+ T cells (not recorded which) from PBMCs. The receptor source for this set is a human donor with aplastic anemia.

This clonotype was seen just once. The rearrangement links TRBV10-3 to TRBJ1-2; D might be TRBD1 (6 bases). The germline gives CDR1 ENHRY, CDR2 SYGVKD. V lost 0 bases, J lost 2 bases, and 13 bases lay in between. CDR3 length equals 16 residues. The CDR3 sequence is CAISESGGSENYGYTF. As DNA, the CDR3 is TGTGCCATCAGTGAGTCGGGGGGCAGCGAGAACTATGGCTACACCTTC.

Concerning this clonotype: This may come from a read error, since a much larger clone is one base off. The CDR3 sequence: CASSPGTATYEQYF. The DNA for the CDR3 is TGTGCCAGCAGCCCAGGGACAGCCACCTACGAGCAGTACTTC. The chain uses TRBV9 and TRBJ2-7; 7 bases match TRBD1. Per germline, CDR1 SGDLS and CDR2 YYNGEE. The CDR3 runs to 14 residues. The V gene end was trimmed by 4 bases and the J gene end by 2 bases; junction bases not matched to a gene: 6.

V usage is TRBV19 and J usage is TRBJ2-1; 7 nucleotides line up with TRBD1. From germline, CDR1 is LNHDA and CDR2 SQIVND (reference sequence). V lost 9 bases to trimming and J lost 7 bases; unmatched junction nucleotides: 3. The CDR3 spans 11 residues. CDR3 sequence reads: CASKTGNEQFF. CDR3 DNA sequence: TGTGCCAGCAAGACAGGGAATGAGCAGTTCTTC.

Ten or more counts support this clonotype. The chain has TRBV10-2 and TRBJ2-7; 8 bases agree with TRBD1. CDR3 size: 14 residues. The germline V gene has CDR1 WSHSY and CDR2 SAAADI. The ends lost 6 bases at V and 4 bases at J; junction bases unmatched: 8. This chain's CDR3 is CASRNGTGLYEQYF. The CDR3, as DNA: TGCGCCAGCAGGAACGGGACAGGACTATACGAGCAGTACTTC.

This clonotype has ten or more counts. The genes are TRBV10-3 and TRBJ1-6; a possible D gene is TRBD1 (5 bases). CDR1 is ENHRY, CDR2 SYGVKD, per germline. V lost 10 bases to trimming and J lost 7 bases, with 17 bases between them. The CDR3 contains 14 residues. Here the CDR3 DNA reads TGTGCCACTCAAGGGCTGGGGCAGAATTCACCCCTCCACTTT. Protein: CATQGLGQNSPLHF.

This clonotype was picked up a small number of times. This rearrangement joins TRBV29-1 to TRBJ2-7, with D possibly TRBD2 on 6 matching bases. The V gene's germline CDR1 is SQVTM and CDR2 ANQGSEA. The V gene lost 4 bases and the J gene lost 2 bases, with 9 bases spanning the gap. This CDR3 is built from 12 residues. CDR3 DNA sequence: TGCAGCGTTGTTGCGGGGACCTACGAGCAGTACTTC. This translates into CSVVAGTYEQYF.

This clonotype was observed at least ten times. The chain carries TRBV7-3 and TRBJ2-2, with D tentatively TRBD1 (6 bases). Germline CDR1 SGHTA, CDR2 FQGTGA. The length of the CDR3 is 13 residues. Trimming took off 6 bases at V and 5 bases at J, with 10 bases between the two ends. In DNA form, the CDR3 reads TGTGCCAGCAGTTGGACAGTGACCGGGGAGCTGTTTTTT. It codes for CASSWTVTGELFF.

V gene TRBV7-8 combines with J gene TRBJ2-1; no reliable D call. Trimming left V 7 bases short and J 4 bases short, with 17 bases between. CDR3 length equals 15 residues. Germline V CDR1 and CDR2: SGHVS, FQNEAQ. The CDR3 bases are TGTGCCAGCACCTCAAGACGTCTTTCTTACAATGAGCAGTTCTTC. Translated: CASTSRRLSYNEQFF.

The rearrangement links TRBV6-1 to TRBJ1-5, with 7 nucleotides matching TRBD1. V trimming: 5 bases; J trimming: 2 bases; junction bases outside the gene matches: 15. The germline V gene has CDR1 MNHNS and CDR2 SASEGT. The CDR3 length is 18 residues. CDR3 sequence reads: CASSPHLGGGSGNQPQHF. CDR3 coding DNA: TGTGCCAGCAGTCCTCACCTTGGAGGGGGCTCCGGCAATCAGCCCCAGCATTTT.

V usage is TRBV14 and J usage is TRBJ2-1; a weak D match, TRBD2 (5 bases). The ends were cut back, 0 bases at V and 3 bases at J, with 24 bases in the middle. This CDR3 is 20 amino acids long. Germline V CDR1 and CDR2: SGHDN, FVKESK. CDR3 region: CASSQDLASGSRGYYNEQFF. CDR3 coding DNA: TGTGCCAGCAGCCAAGATCTGGCGTCGGGCAGCCGAGGGTACTACAATGAGCAGTTCTTC.

This clonotype was seen at least ten times. This chain connects TRBV19 to TRBJ2-7; 7 bases are a match to TRBD1. The CDR3 runs 14 residues. V lost 5 bases and J lost 4; bases outside the gene matches: 8. Germline V gene sequence: CDR1 LNHDA, CDR2 SQIVND (reference sequence). The CDR3 region is CASSSQTGTYEQYF. CDR3 nucleotide sequence: TGTGCCAGTAGTTCTCAGACAGGGACGTACGAGCAGTACTTC.

This clonotype was detected only a few times. V gene TRBV11-2 combines with J gene TRBJ2-3; 9 nucleotides line up with TRBD2. V gave up 0 bases and J gave up 5 bases; unmatched junction bases: 9. Germline lookup yields CDR1 SGHAT and CDR2 FQNNGV. This CDR3 has 17 amino acids. The CDR3 spells CASSLEAGGRAGDTQYF. CDR3 bases: TGTGCCAGCAGCTTAGAAGCTGGCGGGAGGGCCGGAGATACGCAGTATTTT.

In its sample, this clonotype was seen many times. The rearrangement uses TRBV20-1 and TRBJ2-7; D possibly corresponds to TRBD1 (6 bases). Germline CDR1 and CDR2: DFQATT and SNEGSKA (reference sequence). CDR3 length equals 14 residues. Trimming left V 4 bases short and J 1 base short, with 14 bases between. The CDR3, as DNA: TGCAGTGCTACCGTCCAAGGACAGTCCTACGAGCAGTACTTC. Protein: CSATVQGQSYEQYF.

This clonotype has a handful of counts. This chain uses TRBV19 with TRBJ1-2, with D possibly being TRBD1 (6 bases). V shed 9 bases and J shed 8 bases, with 22 bases lying between them. CDR3 length: 14 amino acids. CDR1 is LNHDA and CDR2 is SQIVND in the germline V gene (reference sequence). The CDR3 is CASSRSGGRRGYTF. DNA for the CDR3: TGTGCCAGCAGCCGCTCGGGGGGGCGGCGCGGCTACACCTTC.

The sample holds one count of this clonotype. The rearrangement uses TRBV5-1 and TRBJ2-1; 13 positions agree with TRBD2. After removal of 0 bases from V and 8 bases from J, the junction contained 5 bases not matched to a gene. Germline values: CDR1 SGHRS, CDR2 YFSETQ. CDR3 length: 16 amino acids. The CDR3 nucleotides are TGCGCCAGCAGCTTGGATGGGACTAGCGGGGACCATGAGCAGTTCTTC. Protein product: CASSLDGTSGDHEQFF.

This rearrangement joins TRBV7-2 to TRBJ1-5; no reliable D call. V lost 5 bases to trimming and J lost 9 bases, with 11 bases between them. CDR3 size: 12 residues. CDR1 SGHTA and CDR2 FQGNSA come from the germline V gene. The CDR3 region has the DNA TGTGCCAGCAGCCGGGAGGGTGGGCCCCAGCATTTT. Translating it yields CASSREGGPQHF. The variable domain in full, with the rest retrieved from reference TRBV7-2 and TRBJ1-5, is GAGVSQSPSNKVTEKGKDVELRCDPISGHTALYWYRQSLGQGLEFLIYFQGNSAPDKSGLPSDRFSAERTGGSVSTLTIQRTQQEDSAVYLCASSREGGPQHFGDGTRLSIL.

In this sample, this clonotype turned up many times. The CDR3 bases are TGTGCCAGCAGTGAGCGGGCCGCAGGGGCCCTCCACTTT. Translating gives CASSERAAGALHF. V usage is TRBV2 and J usage is TRBJ1-6, with a tentative D call TRBD1 (6 bases). Germline V gene lookup returns CDR1 SNHLY and CDR2 FYNNEI. Deletions cut 3 bases from V and 14 bases from J, with 14 bases between. The CDR3 consists of 13 residues.

This clonotype was picked up many times. This sequence joins TRBV19 and TRBJ2-1, with D tentatively TRBD1 (6 bases). CDR1 and CDR2 (germline): LNHDA, SQIVND (reference sequence). The V end was cut by 10 bases, the J end by 7 bases, with 11 bases between. The CDR3 runs 11 residues. The CDR3 protein is CATKRGNEQFF. The CDR3 DNA follows: TGTGCCACTAAGAGGGGGAATGAGCAGTTCTTC.

This clonotype was counted many times. V and J are TRBV29-1 and TRBJ2-7, with 7 bases fitting TRBD1. V lost 6 bases and J lost 2; bases outside the gene matches: 13. This CDR3 has 15 residues. The germline CDR1 and CDR2 sequences are SQVTM and ANQGSEA. The CDR3 nucleotides are TGCAGCGTGGGCGGAGTGACAGGGAAGGCCTACGAGCAGTACTTC. Translated, it gives CSVGGVTGKAYEQYF.

A few counts support this clonotype. A read error may be the cause here, since a much bigger clone is one base away. This chain uses TRBV14 with TRBJ1-2; 8 bases align to TRBD1. CDR3 size: 15 residues. V was clipped by 9 bases and J by 6 bases; unmatched bases: 15. The germline CDR1 and CDR2 sequences are SGHDN and FVKESK. The CDR3 DNA sequence: TGTGCCAGTAGCGACGGGCAGGGGGCTCTCCATGGCTACACCTTC. It yields the protein CASSDGQGALHGYTF.

This clonotype was counted a single time. The chain has TRBV7-9 and TRBJ2-3; D gene ambiguous. Germline CDR1 is SEHNR and CDR2 is FQNEAQ (reference sequence). This CDR3 has 13 amino acids. Trimming cost V 2 bases and J 7 bases, with 10 bases left between them. The CDR3, as DNA: TGTGCCAGCAGCTTAAGTCCCGGCTATACGCAGTATTTT. The encoded protein is CASSLSPGYTQYF.

There are many counts of this clonotype. The rearrangement joins TRBV15 to TRBJ2-1, with D possibly called TRBD1 or TRBD2 (5 bases each). Germline CDR1 LNHNV, CDR2 YYDKDF (reference sequence). The CDR3 totals 16 residues. Trimming took 0 bases from V and 0 from J, leaving 9 bases between them. CDR3: CATSRDRGPSYNEQFF. In nucleotides, the CDR3 is TGTGCCACCAGCAGAGATAGGGGACCCTCCTACAATGAGCAGTTCTTC. The whole variable domain, filled in from reference TRBV15 and TRBJ2-1, reads DAMVIQNPRYQVTQFGKPVTLSCSQTLNHNVMYWYQQKSSQAPKLLFHYYDKDFNNEADTPDNFQSRRPNTSFCFLDIRSPGLGDTAMYLCATSRDRGPSYNEQFFGPGTRLTVL.

This clonotype was detected only a few times. The V gene is TRBV10-3, the J gene TRBJ1-2; a possible D gene is TRBD1 (6 bases). The V end lost 3 bases, the J end lost 8 bases, and 34 bases lay between the germline ends. Germline assignment: CDR1 ENHRY and CDR2 SYGVKD. CDR3 length: 20 residues. CDR3 in amino acids: CAISEPGQLKPPGRGSGYTF. Written as DNA, the CDR3 is TGTGCCATCAGTGAACCTGGACAGCTAAAACCCCCCGGGCGGGGGTCGGGCTACACCTTC.

This clonotype has ten or more counts. This rearrangement joins TRBV29-1 to TRBJ2-7; 12 positions agree with TRBD2. V shed 8 bases and J 7 bases; nucleotides not matched to a gene: 12. Germline loops: CDR1 SQVTM, CDR2 ANQGSEA. This CDR3 is 14 amino acids long. CDR3: CSTRLAGELGEQYF. Written as DNA, the CDR3 is TGCAGCACCCGACTAGCGGGAGAGCTCGGGGAGCAGTACTTC.

The chain has TRBV18 and TRBJ2-7; D might be TRBD1 (5 bases). Trimming stripped 6 bases from V and 3 bases from J, with 9 bases between. The CDR3 covers 12 residues. Germline CDR1 reads KGHSH; CDR2 reads LQKENI. This CDR3 reads CASSATDYEQYF. As DNA, the CDR3 is TGTGCCAGCTCTGCGACAGACTACGAGCAGTACTTC.

This clonotype was seen ten or more times. One junction end does not reproduce the germline sequence, and a read error may be involved. The chain recombines TRBV7-7 with TRBJ2-5; 7 nucleotides align to TRBD1. Germline CDR1 SSHAT, CDR2 FNYEAQ (reference sequence). The CDR3 length is 15 residues. The CDR3: CASSLREGAKETQYF. CDR3 coding DNA: TGTGCTAGCAGCTTACGCGAGGGGGCCAAGGAGACCCAGTACTTC. Full variable domain (missing parts from reference TRBV7-7 and TRBJ2-5): GAGVSQSPRYKVTKRGQDVTLRCDPISSHATLYWYQQALGQGPEFLTYFNYEAQPDKSGLPSDRFSAERPEGSISTLTIQRTEQRDSAMYRCASSLREGAKETQYFGPGTRLLVL.

The gene calls are TRBV15 and TRBJ2-7, with no clear D. Looked up from germline, CDR1 is LNHNV and CDR2 is YYDKDF (reference sequence). The CDR3 has 13 amino acids. The V end lost 1 base, the J end lost 6 bases, and 10 bases lay between the germline ends. The CDR3 nucleotides are TGTGCCACCAGCAGAGCGCCCTTAGGCGAGCAGTACTTC. It specifies CATSRAPLGEQYF.